This record covers a single TCR beta chain. The record originates from a study of blood T cell repertoires in COVID-19. The repertoire was sequenced with immunoSEQ multiplex PCR; TCRdb's copy has only in-frame clones and lacks some. Of roughly 71,000 clones in the sample, roughly 85% were seen once. Deletions cut 5 bases from V and 4 bases from J, with 6 bases between. CDR1 is MNHEY and CDR2 is SVGAGI in the germline V gene. The CDR3 length is 12 residues. The clonotype originates from a man aged 50-60 years with acute or convalescent COVID-19. The genes are TRBV6-5 and TRBJ2-1, with TRBD1 as a possible D gene (5 bases). The sequenced material came from peripheral blood. CDR3 in DNA: TGTGCCAGCAGTCCAGGGTACAATGAGCAGTTCTTC. This codes for CASSPGYNEQFF.